Detailed here is one T cell receptor (beta chain). Two negative PCRs, clearance, or symptom resolution had been documented for recovered Cohort 3 donors. Methods used by the authors: Cell counts per sample came from amplifying reference gene primers. Assay: immunoSEQ multiplex PCR; the TCRdb copy retains only in-frame clones and omits some. V and J calls and clone size are as listed in that table; D and trimming were resolved from the DNA. The table includes over 120,000 clones, about 80% detected once. This record belongs to a study of blood T cell repertoires in COVID-19. Turning to the study itself: The United States, Italy and Spain provided the acute and convalescent COVID-19 samples.

The CDR3 totals 14 residues. Germline V gene sequence: CDR1 MNHEY, CDR2 SVGAGI. The V end lost 0 bases, the J end lost 1 base, and 6 bases lay between the germline ends. The receptor was isolated from a man between 50 and 59 years old who had recovered from COVID-19. The sample was PBMCs or T cells enriched from blood (not recorded which). The genes are TRBV6-5 and TRBJ1-1; D call uncertain. The CDR3 loop is CASSYSRQNTEAFF. CDR3 bases: TGTGCCAGCAGTTACTCGAGACAGAACACTGAAGCTTTCTTT.